Presented here are 11 T cell receptor beta chains from one specimen sequenced in a study of T cell changes during pregnancy in multiple sclerosis. TCRdb's table, derived via immunoSEQ multiplex PCR, lists solely in-frame clones and lacks some. The sample yields approximately 100,000 clones, around 93% seen once. The sample in question was peripheral blood, obtained before pregnancy. These receptors came from a female donor with multiple sclerosis, enrolled in a pregnancy study.

This chain links TRBV29-1 with TRBJ2-4; D perhaps matches TRBD1 (6 bases). The V gene lost 6 bases and the J gene lost 0 bases, with 18 bases spanning the gap. The CDR3 spans 16 residues. Germline loops: CDR1 SQVTM, CDR2 ANQGSEA. CDR3 residues: CSVTPTATGAKNIQYF. CDR3 DNA sequence: TGCAGCGTCACCCCGACCGCGACAGGAGCCAAAAACATTCAGTACTTC.

This chain links TRBV7-2 with TRBJ1-4, with 7 bases fitting TRBD1. Germline V CDR1 and CDR2: SGHTA, FQGNSA. CDR3 length: 16 residues. V trimming: 2 bases; J trimming: 7 bases; junction bases outside the gene matches: 10. CDR3 bases: TGTGCCAGCAGCTTAATCACCAGGGGGGAAGTTGAAAAACTGTTTTTT. Its protein is CASSLITRGEVEKLFF.

V usage is TRBV19 and J usage is TRBJ1-2, with TRBD1 matching 7 bases. Per the germline V gene, CDR1 is LNHDA and CDR2 is SQIVND (reference sequence). With V trimmed by 5 bases and J by 8 bases, 8 bases remained unmatched. The CDR3 has 13 amino acids. CDR3 residues: CASSLTGRRGYTF. The CDR3 nucleotides read TGTGCCAGTAGTCTGACAGGGCGCAGGGGCTACACCTTC.

The chain employs TRBV6-6 and TRBJ2-2, with D possibly being TRBD2 (5 bases). This CDR3 is built from 14 residues. V was cut by 2 bases and J by 4 bases, with 8 bases left in between. Germline CDR1 and CDR2: MNHNY and SVGAGI (reference sequence). The CDR3 reads CASSYGGGTGELFF. CDR3 sequence (DNA): TGTGCCAGCAGTTACGGAGGAGGCACCGGGGAGCTGTTTTTT.

This clone was counted only a few times. The rearrangement joins TRBV2 to TRBJ1-1; perhaps TRBD1 as D (6 bases). CDR1 and CDR2 from the germline V gene are SNHLY and FYNNEI. The CDR3 runs to 11 residues. V lost 8 bases and J 7 bases, leaving 11 bases between the germline ends. The CDR3 is CASQRQVEAFF. The CDR3 nucleotides read TGTGCCAGCCAAAGACAGGTTGAAGCTTTCTTT. Together with reference TRBV2 and TRBJ1-1, the CDR3 gives the full variable domain: EPEVTQTPSHQVTQMGQEVILRCVPISNHLYFYWYRQILGQKVEFLVSFYNNEISEKSEIFDDQFSVERPDGSNFTLKIRSTKLEDSAMYFCASQRQVEAFFGQGTRLTVV.

The chain couples TRBV7-8 to TRBJ2-7, with 10 bases lining up with TRBD1. The length of the CDR3 is 14 residues. Germline-derived CDR1 and CDR2 are SGHVS and FQNEAQ. Unmatched junction bases numbered 2, after V lost 3 bases and J lost 3 bases. CDR3 sequence: CASSFRDRGYEQYF. DNA for the CDR3: TGTGCCAGCAGCTTCCGGGACAGGGGCTACGAGCAGTACTTC.

V usage is TRBV6-6 and J usage is TRBJ2-2; D uncertain. V shed 7 bases and J shed 4 bases, with 19 bases lying between them. This CDR3 comprises 16 residues. The germline gives CDR1 MNHNY, CDR2 SVGAGI (reference sequence). CDR3: CASTHRGTSSTGELFF. CDR3 nucleotide sequence: TGTGCCAGCACCCACCGAGGAACTTCGAGCACCGGGGAGCTGTTTTTT.

The chain is built from TRBV18 and TRBJ1-2; TRBD1 agrees at 8 bases. This CDR3 has 13 residues. The V gene end was trimmed by 6 bases and the J gene end by 4 bases; junction bases not matched to a gene: 4. The germline V gene encodes CDR1 KGHSH and CDR2 LQKENI. The CDR3 loop reads CASSLGTGYGYTF. The CDR3 DNA reads as TGTGCCAGCTCCCTAGGGACAGGCTATGGCTACACCTTC.

The chain is built from TRBV27 and TRBJ2-1; 7 nucleotides line up with TRBD1. Germline CDR1 and CDR2: MNHEY and SMNVEV (reference sequence). J gave up 1 base and V 1 base, and 7 bases lay outside the gene matches. The CDR3 contains 17 residues. DNA for the CDR3: TGTGCCAGCAGTTTATTCGCAGGGGGTATATCCTACAATGAGCAGTTCTTC. Translated, it gives CASSLFAGGISYNEQFF.

This sequence joins TRBV11-3 and TRBJ2-2; 11 nucleotides match TRBD1. The germline V gene has CDR1 SGHNT and CDR2 YENEEA. J lost 6 bases, V lost 6 bases, and 0 bases had no gene match. There are 13 residues in the CDR3. The CDR3 nucleotides read TGTGCCAGCAGGGGACAGGGGGCCGGGGAGCTGTTTTTT. Translating it yields CASRGQGAGELFF.

CDR3 bases: TGTGCCAGCAGCGGGGGACTCCAAAGCAATCAGCCCCAGCATTTT. It codes for CASSGGLQSNQPQHF. J is TRBJ1-5 and V is TRBV28; a possible D gene is TRBD1 (5 bases). Looked up from germline, CDR1 is MDHEN and CDR2 is SYDVKM. Trimming left V 6 bases short and J 1 base short, with 13 bases between. The CDR3 sequence is 15 residues long.